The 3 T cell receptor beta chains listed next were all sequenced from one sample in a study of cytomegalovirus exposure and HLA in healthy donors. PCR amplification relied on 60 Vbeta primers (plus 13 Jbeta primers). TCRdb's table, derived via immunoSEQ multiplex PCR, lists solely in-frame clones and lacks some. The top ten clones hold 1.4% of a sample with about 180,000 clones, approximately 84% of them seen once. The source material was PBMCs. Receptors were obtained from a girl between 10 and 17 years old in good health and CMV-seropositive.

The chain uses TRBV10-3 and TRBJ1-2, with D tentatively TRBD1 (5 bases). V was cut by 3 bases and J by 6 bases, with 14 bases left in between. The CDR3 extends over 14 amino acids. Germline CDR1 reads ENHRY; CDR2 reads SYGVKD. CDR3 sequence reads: CAISEPGLLHGYTF. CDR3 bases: TGTGCCATCAGTGAACCGGGACTTCTTCATGGCTACACCTTC.

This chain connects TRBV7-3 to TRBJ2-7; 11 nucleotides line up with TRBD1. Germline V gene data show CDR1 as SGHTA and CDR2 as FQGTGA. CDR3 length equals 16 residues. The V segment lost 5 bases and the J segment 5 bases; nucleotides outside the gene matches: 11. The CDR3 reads CASSQGTGGGKNEQYF. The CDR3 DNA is TGTGCCAGCAGCCAAGGGACAGGGGGAGGTAAAAACGAGCAGTACTTC.

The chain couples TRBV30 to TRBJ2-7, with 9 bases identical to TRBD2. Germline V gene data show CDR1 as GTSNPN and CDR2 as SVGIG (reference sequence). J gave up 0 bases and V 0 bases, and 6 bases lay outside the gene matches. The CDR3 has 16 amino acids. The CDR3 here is CAWSVAKREVSYEQYF. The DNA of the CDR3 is TGTGCCTGGAGTGTCGCGAAGCGGGAGGTCTCCTACGAGCAGTACTTC.